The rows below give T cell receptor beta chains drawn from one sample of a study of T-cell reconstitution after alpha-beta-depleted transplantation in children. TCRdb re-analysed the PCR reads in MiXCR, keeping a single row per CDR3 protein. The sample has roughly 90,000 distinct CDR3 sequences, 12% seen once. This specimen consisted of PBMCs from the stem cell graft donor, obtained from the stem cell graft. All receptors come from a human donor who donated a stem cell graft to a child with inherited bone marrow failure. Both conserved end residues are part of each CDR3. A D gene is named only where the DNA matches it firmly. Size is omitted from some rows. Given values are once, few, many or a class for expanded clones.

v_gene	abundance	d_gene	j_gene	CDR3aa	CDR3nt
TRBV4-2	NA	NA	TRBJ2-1	CAMGPRVGCYNEQFF	TGTGCCATGGGCCCCAGGGTGGGCTGCTACAATGAGCAGTTCTTC
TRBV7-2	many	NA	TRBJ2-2	CASSLNPYTGELFF	TGTGCCAGCAGCTTAAATCCCTACACCGGGGAGCTGTTTTTT
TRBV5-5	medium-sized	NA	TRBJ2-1	CATSRGRVTYNEQFF	TGTGCCACCTCACGGGGCAGGGTAACCTACAATGAGCAGTTCTTC
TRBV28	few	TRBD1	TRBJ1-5	CASDRGSSNQPQHF	TGTGCCAGCGACAGGGGGTCGAGCAATCAGCCCCAGCATTTT
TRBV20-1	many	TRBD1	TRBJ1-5	CSAGQGEVGQPQHF	TGCAGTGCTGGACAGGGGGAAGTGGGTCAGCCCCAGCATTTT
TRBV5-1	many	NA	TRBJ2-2	CASSGGGAPSGELFF	TGCGCCAGCAGCGGGGGGGGGGCCCCCTCCGGGGAGCTGTTTTTT
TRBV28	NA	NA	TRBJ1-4	CASSSPREKLFF	TGTGCCAGCAGTTCGCCCAGGGAAAAACTGTTTTTT
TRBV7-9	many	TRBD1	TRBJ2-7	CASSFRTGGNRFYEQYF	TGTGCCAGCAGCTTCCGGACAGGTGGAAATAGGTTCTACGAGCAGTACTTC
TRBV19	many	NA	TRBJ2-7	CASSSQLSSYEQYF	TGTGCCAGTAGTTCACAACTGAGCTCCTACGAGCAGTACTTC
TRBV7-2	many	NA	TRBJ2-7	CASSLRGVYEQYF	TGTGCCAGCAGCTTACGGGGAGTCTACGAGCAGTACTTC
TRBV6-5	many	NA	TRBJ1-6	CASSPGPNLSPLHF	TGTGCCAGCAGTCCGGGACCAAACCTTTCACCCCTCCACTTT
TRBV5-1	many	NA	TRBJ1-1	CASSLAGRGNTEAFF	TGCGCCAGCAGCTTGGCCGGTAGGGGGAACACTGAAGCTTTCTTT
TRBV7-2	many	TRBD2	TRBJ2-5	CASSPLGTRRETQYF	TGTGCCAGCAGCCCGCTCGGGACTAGACGTGAGACCCAGTACTTC
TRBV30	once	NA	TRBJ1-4	CAWSVQGWYNEKLFF	TGTGCCTGGAGTGTACAAGGGTGGTATAATGAAAAACTGTTTTTT
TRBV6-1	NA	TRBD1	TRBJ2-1	CASTRAGGYNEQFF	TGTGCCAGCACTCGGGCAGGGGGTTACAATGAGCAGTTCTTC
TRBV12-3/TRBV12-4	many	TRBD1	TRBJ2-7	CASRSGTGPYEQYF	TGTGCCAGCAGGTCTGGGACAGGGCCTTACGAGCAGTACTTC
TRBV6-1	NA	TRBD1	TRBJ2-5	CASSRRQGHQETQYF	TGTGCCAGCAGTCGGCGACAGGGTCACCAAGAGACCCAGTACTTC
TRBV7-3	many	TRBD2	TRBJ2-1	CASSFPGLAGGSSYNEQFF	TGTGCCAGCAGCTTTCCGGGACTAGCGGGAGGAAGCTCCTACAATGAGCAGTTCTTC
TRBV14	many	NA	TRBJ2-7	CASSQADSYEQYF	TGTGCCAGCAGCCAGGCAGATTCCTACGAGCAGTACTTC
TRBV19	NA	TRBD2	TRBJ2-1	CASSILAGGNEQFF	TGTGCCAGTAGTATCCTAGCGGGTGGGAATGAGCAGTTCTTC
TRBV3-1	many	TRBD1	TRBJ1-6	CASSLDRGLNSPLHF	TGTGCCAGCAGCCTTGACAGGGGGCTCAATTCACCCCTCCACTTT
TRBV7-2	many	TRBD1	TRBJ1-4	CASSKPGQINEKLFF	TGTGCCAGCAGCAAACCGGGACAGATAAATGAAAAACTGTTTTTT
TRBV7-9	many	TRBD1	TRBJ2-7	CASSGDRDYEQYF	TGTGCCAGCAGCGGCGACAGGGACTACGAGCAGTACTTC
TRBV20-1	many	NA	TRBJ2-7	CSARDPAGSPYEQYF	TGCAGTGCTAGAGATCCGGCAGGGTCCCCCTACGAGCAGTACTTC
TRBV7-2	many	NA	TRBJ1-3	CASSPVMGLFSGNTIYF	TGTGCCAGCAGCCCAGTGATGGGACTTTTCTCTGGAAACACCATATATTTT
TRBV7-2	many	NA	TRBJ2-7	CASSLFSYEQYF	TGTGCCAGCAGCCTCTTCTCCTACGAGCAGTACTTC
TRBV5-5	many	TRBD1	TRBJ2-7	CASSGRDSDYEQYF	TGTGCCAGCAGCGGCCGGGACAGCGACTACGAGCAGTACTTC
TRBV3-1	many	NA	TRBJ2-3	CASSLGFTGTDTQYF	TGTGCCAGCAGCCTTGGATTTACGGGGACAGATACGCAGTATTTT
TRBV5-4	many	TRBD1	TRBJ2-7	CASSLGPGQGFYEQYF	TGTGCCAGCAGCTTGGGACCGGGACAGGGGTTCTACGAGCAGTACTTC
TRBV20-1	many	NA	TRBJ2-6	CSARDPGGATGANVLTF	TGCAGTGCTAGAGATCCGGGGGGCGCGACTGGGGCCAACGTCCTGACTTTC
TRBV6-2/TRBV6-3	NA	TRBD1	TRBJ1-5	CASSPWGQLSNQPQHF	TGTGCCAGCAGCCCCTGGGGACAGCTTAGCAATCAGCCCCAGCATTTT
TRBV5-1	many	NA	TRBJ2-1	CASSEYNEQFF	TGCGCCAGCAGCGAGTACAATGAGCAGTTCTTC
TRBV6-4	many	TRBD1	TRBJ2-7	CASSVLQGAGDEQYF	TGTGCCAGCAGTGTCCTACAGGGGGCCGGCGACGAGCAGTACTTC
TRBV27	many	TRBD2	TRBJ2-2	CASSLSGGTSTGELFF	TGTGCCAGCAGTTTATCTGGGGGGACTAGCACCGGGGAGCTGTTTTTT
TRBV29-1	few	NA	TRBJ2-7	CSFSPRQYEQYF	TGCAGCTTCTCACCCAGGCAATACGAGCAGTACTTC
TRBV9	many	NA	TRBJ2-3	CASSVDSFTDTQYF	TGTGCCAGCAGCGTAGACTCCTTTACAGATACGCAGTATTTT
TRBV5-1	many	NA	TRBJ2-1	CASSLGMNNNEQFF	TGCGCCAGCAGCTTGGGCATGAACAACAATGAGCAGTTCTTC
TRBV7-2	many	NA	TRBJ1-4	CASSLESNEKLFF	TGTGCCAGCAGCTTAGAGTCGAATGAAAAACTGTTTTTT
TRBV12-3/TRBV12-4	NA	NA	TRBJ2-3	CASSLEGPHTDTQYF	TGTGCCAGCAGTTTAGAAGGGCCTCACACAGATACGCAGTATTTT
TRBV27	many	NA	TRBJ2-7	CASSYQGGAGEQYF	TGTGCCAGCAGTTACCAAGGGGGCGCGGGGGAGCAGTACTTC
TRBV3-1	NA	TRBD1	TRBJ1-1	CAFCSRREDRGPYTEAFF	TGTGCCTTCTGTTCACGACGAGAGGACAGGGGGCCGTACACTGAAGCTTTCTTT
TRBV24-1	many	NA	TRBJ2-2	CATSVQGTGELFF	TGTGCCACCAGTGTACAGGGCACCGGGGAGCTGTTTTTT